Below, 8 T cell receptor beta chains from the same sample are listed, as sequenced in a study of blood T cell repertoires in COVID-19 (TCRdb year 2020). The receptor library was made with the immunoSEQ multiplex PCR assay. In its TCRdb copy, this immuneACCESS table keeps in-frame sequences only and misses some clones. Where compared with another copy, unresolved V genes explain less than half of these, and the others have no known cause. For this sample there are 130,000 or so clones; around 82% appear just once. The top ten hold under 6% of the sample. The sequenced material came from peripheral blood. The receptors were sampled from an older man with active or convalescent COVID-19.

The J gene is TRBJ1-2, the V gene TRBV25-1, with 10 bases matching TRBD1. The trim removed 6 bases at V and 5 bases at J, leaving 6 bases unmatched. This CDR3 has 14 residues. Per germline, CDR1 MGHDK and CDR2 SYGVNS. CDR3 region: CASRGTGEGYGYTF. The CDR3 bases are TGTGCCAGCAGGGGGACAGGGGAAGGGTATGGCTACACCTTC.

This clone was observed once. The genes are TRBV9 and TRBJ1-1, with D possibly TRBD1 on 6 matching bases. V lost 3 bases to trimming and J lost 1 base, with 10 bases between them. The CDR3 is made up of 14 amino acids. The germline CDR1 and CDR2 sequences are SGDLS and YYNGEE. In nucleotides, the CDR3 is TGTGCCAGCAGCGCCCTAGGGGGGAACACTGAAGCTTTCTTT. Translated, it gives CASSALGGNTEAFF.

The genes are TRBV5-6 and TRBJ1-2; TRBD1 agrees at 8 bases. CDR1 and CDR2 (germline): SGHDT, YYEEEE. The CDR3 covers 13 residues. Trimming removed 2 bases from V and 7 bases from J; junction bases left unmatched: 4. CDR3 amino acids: CASSFSRGPGYTF. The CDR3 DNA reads TGTGCCAGCAGCTTTAGCAGGGGGCCTGGCTACACCTTC. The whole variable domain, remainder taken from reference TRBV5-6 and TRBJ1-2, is DAGVTQSPTHLIKTRGQQVTLRCSPKSGHDTVSWYQQALGQGPQFIFQYYEEEERQRGNFPDRFSGHQFPNYSSELNVNALLLGDSALYLCASSFSRGPGYTFGSGTRLTVV.

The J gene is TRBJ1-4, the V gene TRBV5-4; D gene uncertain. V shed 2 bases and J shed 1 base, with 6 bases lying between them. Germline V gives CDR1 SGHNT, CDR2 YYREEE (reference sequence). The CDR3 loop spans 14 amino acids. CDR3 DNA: TGTGCCAGCAGCTTCGACTTAACTAATGAAAAACTGTTTTTT. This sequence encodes CASSFDLTNEKLFF.

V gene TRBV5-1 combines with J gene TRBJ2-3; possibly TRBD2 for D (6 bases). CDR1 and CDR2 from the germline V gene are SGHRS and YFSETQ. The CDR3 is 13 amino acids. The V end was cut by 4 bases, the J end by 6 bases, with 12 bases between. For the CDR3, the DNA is TGCGCCAGCAGCCGCGGGGCGGAGGATACGCAGTATTTT. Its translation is CASSRGAEDTQYF.

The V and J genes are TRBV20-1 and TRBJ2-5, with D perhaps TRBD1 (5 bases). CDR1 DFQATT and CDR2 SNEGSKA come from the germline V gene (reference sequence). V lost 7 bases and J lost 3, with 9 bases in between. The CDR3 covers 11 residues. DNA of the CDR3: TGCAGTGTGGGGCAAGAAGAGACCCAGTACTTC. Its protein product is CSVGQEETQYF.

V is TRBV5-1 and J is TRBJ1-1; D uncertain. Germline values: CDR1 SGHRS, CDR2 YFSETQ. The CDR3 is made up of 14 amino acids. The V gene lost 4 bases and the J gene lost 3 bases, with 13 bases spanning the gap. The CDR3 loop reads CASSRSGSDTEAFF. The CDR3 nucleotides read TGCGCCAGCAGCCGCAGCGGCAGTGACACTGAAGCTTTCTTT. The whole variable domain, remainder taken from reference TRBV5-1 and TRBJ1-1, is KAGVTQTPRYLIKTRGQQVTLSCSPISGHRSVSWYQQTPGQGLQFLFEYFSETQRNKGNFPGRFSGRQFSNSRSEMNVSTLELGDSALYLCASSRSGSDTEAFFGQGTRLTVV.

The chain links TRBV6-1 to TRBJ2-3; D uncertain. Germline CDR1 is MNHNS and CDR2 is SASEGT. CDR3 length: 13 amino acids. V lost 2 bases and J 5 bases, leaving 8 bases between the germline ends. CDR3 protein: CASSEQAIDTQYF. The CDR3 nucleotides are TGTGCCAGCAGTGAACAGGCGATAGATACGCAGTATTTT.